The 15 T cell receptor beta chains presented below share a single source sample, sequenced in a study of T cells in Graves' hyperthyroidism and ophthalmopathy. RNA transcripts served as the template for amplifying TCR beta CDR3 regions. The HTBI primer set was used in a first-round RT-PCR of the TCR CDR3. TCRdb re-derived calls from the multiplex PCR reads in MiXCR, one entry per CDR3 protein. This sample has about 130,000 distinct CDR3 sequences, with about 20% found just once. The sequenced sample was blood. Source of these receptors: a woman aged 45 to 65 with Graves' hyperthyroidism that later progressed to Graves' ophthalmopathy.

The chain recombines TRBV29-1 with TRBJ1-2; weak D call: TRBD1 (6 bases). The CDR3 is 13 amino acids. Germline-derived CDR1 and CDR2 are SQVTM and ANQGSEA. Trimming took off 4 bases at V and 4 bases at J, with 13 bases between the two ends. The CDR3 DNA is TGCAGCGTTGCTCCTGGGGGCGGCTATGGCTACACCTTC. Protein: CSVAPGGGYGYTF.

The rearrangement uses TRBV7-2 and TRBJ2-7; TRBD1 aligns across 10 bases. The junction had 0 bases not matched to a gene; V was cut back by 1 base and J by 3 bases. This CDR3 comprises 14 residues. The germline V gene has CDR1 SGHTA and CDR2 FQGNSA. The DNA for the CDR3 is TGTGCCAGCAGCTTAGGGGACAGGGGCTACGAGCAGTACTTC. This codes for CASSLGDRGYEQYF.

This clonotype was counted at least ten times. V is TRBV28 and J is TRBJ2-1, with a possible D match to TRBD1 (6 bases). V dropped 1 base and J dropped 7 bases, with 14 bases sitting between them. Germline CDR1 reads MDHEN; CDR2 reads SYDVKM. The CDR3 totals 15 residues. This chain's CDR3 is CASSLYGTQGNEQFF. For the CDR3, the DNA is TGTGCCAGCAGTTTATACGGGACACAGGGAAATGAGCAGTTCTTC.

Comments on this clonotype: Relative to the germline gene, one junction end is altered; a read error may explain this. J is TRBJ2-3 and V is TRBV28, with D perhaps TRBD2 (5 bases). CDR1 MDHEN and CDR2 SYDVKM come from the germline V gene. The CDR3 is 15 residues long. The CDR3 coding sequence is TGTGCCAGCAGCTTATATTCGAGGGAACAGGATACGCAGTATTTT. Its protein product is CASSLYSREQDTQYF.

CDR3 amino acids: CASSGQGRADTQYF. In DNA, the CDR3 is TGTGCCAGCAGTGGACAGGGGCGGGCAGATACGCAGTATTTT. This chain joins TRBV2 and TRBJ2-3; 8 nucleotides match TRBD1. In germline, CDR1 is SNHLY, CDR2 FYNNEI. V trimming: 4 bases; J trimming: 4 bases; junction bases outside the gene matches: 4. This CDR3 has 14 amino acids.

This clonotype was seen a handful of times. The rearrangement uses TRBV9 and TRBJ2-5; 9 nucleotides agree with TRBD1. CDR1 SGDLS and CDR2 YYNGEE come from the germline V gene. The CDR3 has 16 amino acids. The V and J ends lost 0 bases and 4 bases, in that order; junction bases with no gene match: 7. Here the CDR3 reads CASSVGPGQGRETQYF. The DNA for the CDR3 is TGTGCCAGCAGCGTAGGGCCGGGACAGGGACGAGAGACCCAGTACTTC.

This clonotype was counted ten times or more. This rearrangement joins TRBV29-1 to TRBJ2-5; weak D call: TRBD1 (6 bases). Trimming shortened V by 5 bases and J by 5 bases, and 9 bases separated the two germline ends. The germline V gene has CDR1 SQVTM and CDR2 ANQGSEA. CDR3 length: 11 residues. The DNA of the CDR3 is TGCAGCGTTACTAGGGGGGAGACCCAGTACTTC. Translating gives CSVTRGETQYF.

There are many counts of this clonotype. This chain links TRBV28 with TRBJ1-2; D possibly corresponds to TRBD1 (6 bases). CDR1 is MDHEN and CDR2 is SYDVKM in the germline V gene. The ends were cut back, 1 base at V and 8 bases at J, with 17 bases in the middle. CDR3 length: 15 amino acids. The CDR3 DNA reads as TGTGCCAGCAGTTTATCGGGCAGGGGCCAGGACGGCTACACCTTC. Translated, it gives CASSLSGRGQDGYTF.

This clonotype was found a few times. V gene TRBV2 combines with J gene TRBJ2-7; 9 bases map to TRBD1. V shed 0 bases, J shed 1 base, and the junction held 4 bases outside the gene matches. Per germline, CDR1 SNHLY and CDR2 FYNNEI. The CDR3 is 16 amino acids. The chain's CDR3 is CASSEAAGQGSYEQYF. The DNA for the CDR3 is TGTGCCAGCAGTGAAGCCGCGGGACAGGGATCCTACGAGCAGTACTTC.

The CDR3 loop is CASSLAWTQKLFF. The CDR3 DNA is TGCGCCAGCAGCTTGGCCTGGACTCAAAAACTGTTTTTT. The gene calls are TRBV5-1 and TRBJ1-4; no firm D call. The CDR3 is 13 amino acids. The germline V gene has CDR1 SGHRS and CDR2 YFSETQ. V shed 0 bases and J shed 9 bases, with 9 bases lying between them. The full variable domain, in which reference TRBV5-1 and TRBJ1-4 provide the parts outside the CDR3, is KAGVTQTPRYLIKTRGQQVTLSCSPISGHRSVSWYQQTPGQGLQFLFEYFSETQRNKGNFPGRFSGRQFSNSRSEMNVSTLELGDSALYLCASSLAWTQKLFFGSGTQLSVL.

Comment on this clonotype: Sequence at one end of the junction differs from germline and may be a read error. The chain uses TRBV4-1 and TRBJ2-5; no firm D call. CDR3 size: 15 residues. The germline V gene encodes CDR1 MGHRA and CDR2 YSYEKL. DNA of the CDR3: TGCGCCAGCGGCCAAGAGAAAGGGCTTGGGGAGACCCAGTACTTC. It codes for CASGQEKGLGETQYF.

This clonotype was recorded at least ten times. The chain combines TRBV20-1 with TRBJ2-1, with 7 positions matching TRBD2. V trimming: 5 bases; J trimming: 7 bases; junction bases outside the gene matches: 14. The CDR3 covers 15 residues. Germline CDR1 and CDR2: DFQATT and SNEGSKA (reference sequence). The CDR3 reads CSAAEWRDYKNEQFF. CDR3 bases: TGCAGTGCTGCCGAATGGCGGGACTATAAAAATGAGCAGTTCTTC.

This sequence joins TRBV3-1 and TRBJ2-3, with 7 bases that match TRBD2. The V and J ends lost 3 bases and 14 bases, in that order; junction bases with no gene match: 11. The CDR3 has 13 residues. Looked up from germline, CDR1 is LGHDT and CDR2 is YNNKEL (reference sequence). The CDR3 loop reads CASSQQTSRLMYF. CDR3 in DNA: TGTGCCAGCAGCCAGCAGACTAGCCGGCTTATGTATTTT.

This sequence joins TRBV5-1 and TRBJ2-5, with TRBD1 as a possible D gene (6 bases). Trimming removed 0 bases at V and 1 base at J, with 13 bases between. Germline lookup yields CDR1 SGHRS and CDR2 YFSETQ. This CDR3 is 16 amino acids long. The chain's CDR3 is CASSLARTASQETQYF. DNA for the CDR3: TGCGCCAGCAGCTTGGCCCGGACAGCATCCCAAGAGACCCAGTACTTC.

About this clonotype itself: With a much larger clone just one base away, this may be a read error. The chain carries TRBV28 and TRBJ2-2; maybe TRBD2 (5 bases). Looked up from germline, CDR1 is MDHEN and CDR2 is SYDVKM. The CDR3 is 12 amino acids. The CDR3 DNA reads as TGTGCCACCGGAGCGAACACCGGGGAGCCGTTTTTT. Its protein is CATGANTGEPFF.